This T cell receptor (beta chain) was identified in a study of post-analysis software for immune sequencing data. Study context: Patients had relapsing-remitting, secondary progressive or progressive-relapsing multiple sclerosis; some lacked subtype.

The table lists this clonotype with a count of one. The antigen is unknown. The library was made from cDNA and included unique molecular identifiers. With about 1 to 11 million T cells as the source, a few hundred thousand cDNA molecules resulted. One entry per CDR3 protein, called by TCRdb with MiXCR from the PCR reads. Here the sample spans about 540,000 distinct CDR3 sequences, 30% to 40% being singletons. Study conclusions and caveats: When the samples were clustered directly with F measure, those that had been prepared in the same batch showed strong co-clustering. Normalized Chao1 diversity was significantly reduced in patients versus controls.

Sequenced input: blood. This sequence was found in a girl under 18 with multiple sclerosis.

Here the CDR3 DNA reads TGTGCCAGCAGTGACGAGCGAGGGGGCATCTACAATGAGCAGTTCTTC. Translation gives CASSDERGGIYNEQFF. The chain recombines TRBV6-4 with TRBJ2-1, with 7 bases lining up with TRBD1. Germline trimming cut 2 bases from V and 3 bases from J; bases unmatched to any gene: 7. The CDR3 loop spans 16 amino acids. The germline CDR1 and CDR2 sequences are MRHNA and SNTAGT.